One and the same sample provided the 31 T cell receptor beta chains below, sequenced in a study of cytomegalovirus exposure and HLA in healthy donors. The table came from immunoSEQ multiplex PCR; TCRdb's copy has only in-frame clones and leaves some out. The table has 130,000 or so clones, around 89% seen once. Sequencing used PBMCs. These receptor sequences come from a woman aged 25 to 45 in good health and CMV-seropositive.

With regard to this clone: This may stem from a read error, because a much larger clone lies one nucleotide away. This chain joins TRBV28 and TRBJ2-7; TRBD2 matches at 11 bases. CDR3 length: 15 amino acids. Germline V CDR1 and CDR2: MDHEN, SYDVKM. V lost 6 bases to trimming and J lost 1 base; unmatched junction nucleotides: 5. As DNA, the CDR3 is TGTGCCAGCAGCTCCCGGACTAGCGGGTCCTACGAGCAGTACTTC. Protein sequence: CASSSRTSGSYEQYF.

The chain couples TRBV7-2 to TRBJ2-2; 10 bases match TRBD2. The CDR3 loop spans 13 amino acids. Germline loops: CDR1 SGHTA, CDR2 FQGNSA. Trimming cost V 7 bases and J 7 bases; bases outside gene matches: 3. The CDR3 is CASTIAGGGELFF. The CDR3 bases are TGTGCCAGCACCATAGCGGGGGGCGGGGAGCTGTTTTTT.

This chain joins TRBV19 and TRBJ2-1; 7 positions match TRBD1. CDR3 length: 15 amino acids. V lost 7 bases to trimming and J lost 0 bases; unmatched junction nucleotides: 6. CDR1 LNHDA and CDR2 SQIVND come from the germline V gene (reference sequence). The CDR3 region has the DNA TGTGCCAGTACAGAGGGGGACAGCTCCTACAATGAGCAGTTCTTC. This sequence encodes CASTEGDSSYNEQFF.

The V gene is TRBV2, the J gene TRBJ1-5; D remains unclear. The germline V gene has CDR1 SNHLY and CDR2 FYNNEI. This CDR3 region has 15 residues. The germline V and J ends were trimmed by 1 base and 5 bases, with 12 bases remaining between them. CDR3 residues: CASSEDRLRDQPQHF. As DNA, the CDR3 is TGTGCCAGCAGTGAAGACCGGCTCCGGGATCAGCCCCAGCATTTT.

The genes are TRBV4-2 and TRBJ2-7; 10 nucleotides match TRBD2. Germline CDR1 is LGHNA and CDR2 is YNFKEQ. This CDR3 region has 15 residues. After removal of 1 base from V and 4 bases from J, the junction contained 4 bases not matched to a gene. The CDR3 loop reads CASSQAKLAGYEQYF. The CDR3 coding sequence is TGTGCCAGCAGCCAAGCTAAACTAGCGGGGTACGAGCAGTACTTC.

CDR3 bases: TGTGCCAGCAGGGGACAGGGTAGGCATTCACCCCTCCACTTT. Its protein is CASRGQGRHSPLHF. The chain has TRBV6-5 and TRBJ1-6, with 9 bases matching TRBD1. This CDR3 is built from 14 residues. Germline lookup yields CDR1 MNHEY and CDR2 SVGAGI. V dropped 6 bases and J dropped 8; count of bases not matched to a gene: 5.

This chain links TRBV19 with TRBJ2-3; D remains unclear. CDR3 size: 14 residues. Trimming cost V 5 bases and J 2 bases, with 11 bases left between them. Germline CDR1 LNHDA, CDR2 SQIVND (reference sequence). CDR3 sequence (DNA): TGTGCCAGTAGTGTCCAGTCATCCACAGATACGCAGTATTTT. Residues: CASSVQSSTDTQYF. Full variable domain (outside the CDR3, taken from reference TRBV19 and TRBJ2-3): DGGITQSPKYLFRKEGQNVTLSCEQNLNHDAMYWYRQDPGQGLRLIYYSQIVNDFQKGDIAEGYSVSREKKESFPLTVTSAQKNPTAFYLCASSVQSSTDTQYFGPGTRLTVL.

The CDR3 loop is CASNTGEKNTEAFF. CDR3 bases: TGTGCCTCCAACACAGGGGAGAAGAACACTGAAGCTTTCTTT. J is TRBJ1-1 and V is TRBV10-3, with 7 bases lining up with TRBD1. With V trimmed by 11 bases and J by 1 base, 10 bases remained unmatched. Germline values: CDR1 ENHRY, CDR2 SYGVKD. The CDR3 has 14 residues.

This clone has a single count. V and J are TRBV2 and TRBJ2-3; the D gene is possibly TRBD2 (7 bases). CDR3 size: 15 residues. The V gene's germline CDR1 is SNHLY and CDR2 FYNNEI. The ends were cut back, 3 bases at V and 2 bases at J, with 12 bases in the middle. The CDR3 loop is CASSDDRGATDTQYF. The CDR3 DNA sequence: TGTGCCAGCAGTGACGATCGGGGGGCCACAGATACGCAGTATTTT.

The chain uses TRBV19 and TRBJ2-1; 7 positions match TRBD1. The V and J ends lost 4 bases and 8 bases, in that order; junction bases with no gene match: 2. The CDR3 spans 12 residues. Germline CDR1 and CDR2: LNHDA and SQIVND (reference sequence). The CDR3: CASSRQGDEQFF. The CDR3 nucleotides are TGTGCCAGTAGTAGACAGGGCGATGAGCAGTTCTTC.

The chain links TRBV29-1 to TRBJ2-3; D is perhaps TRBD2 (5 bases). V lost 7 bases and J lost 8, with 28 bases in between. The CDR3 is 16 amino acids. Germline V gene sequence: CDR1 SQVTM, CDR2 ANQGSEA. The CDR3 region has the DNA TGCAGCGCCCCGAAAAGCCCCGATGAGGGTATAGGTACGCAGTATTTT. This sequence encodes CSAPKSPDEGIGTQYF.

The chain combines TRBV5-1 with TRBJ2-3, with 7 bases that match TRBD2. The CDR3 has 14 amino acids. Trimming removed 0 bases from V and 5 bases from J; junction bases left unmatched: 3. The germline V gene encodes CDR1 SGHRS and CDR2 YFSETQ. The CDR3 DNA is TGCGCCAGCAGCTTGGGGGCGGGGGAAGATACGCAGTATTTT. This codes for CASSLGAGEDTQYF.

The chain employs TRBV28 and TRBJ2-3; 9 bases map to TRBD1. There are 17 residues in the CDR3. Germline CDR1 reads MDHEN; CDR2 reads SYDVKM. V gave up 6 bases and J gave up 4 bases; unmatched junction bases: 14. This CDR3 is CASSHRTGGALSDTQYF. The CDR3 DNA reads TGTGCCAGCAGCCACAGAACAGGGGGCGCGTTGTCAGATACGCAGTATTTT.

The chain employs TRBV7-3 and TRBJ1-1; D remains ambiguous. V lost 1 base and J lost 5, with 11 bases in between. Germline CDR1 reads SGHTA; CDR2 reads FQGTGA. This CDR3 is 14 amino acids long. CDR3 coding DNA: TGTGCCAGCAGCTTAAACGGGATCGGTACTGAAGCTTTCTTT. Amino acid sequence: CASSLNGIGTEAFF.

V gene TRBV29-1 combines with J gene TRBJ1-1; possible D gene TRBD1, 6 bases. Trimming removed 4 bases from V and 1 base from J, with 10 bases in between. CDR1 is SQVTM and CDR2 is ANQGSEA in the germline V gene. The CDR3 contains 13 residues. Here the CDR3 reads CSVVEGGNTEAFF. CDR3 sequence (DNA): TGCAGCGTTGTCGAAGGGGGGAACACTGAAGCTTTCTTT.

A word on this clone: Other DNA sequences in this specimen translate into the identical CDR3. The chain recombines TRBV28 with TRBJ2-7; maybe TRBD1 (5 bases). V was shortened by 5 bases and J by 3 bases, with 14 bases between the two germline ends. Looked up from germline, CDR1 is MDHEN and CDR2 is SYDVKM. The CDR3 contains 14 residues. The CDR3 nucleotides are TGTGCCAGCAGTCCCAGCCGCGACAGCTACGAGCAGTACTTC. Residues: CASSPSRDSYEQYF.

V usage is TRBV27 and J usage is TRBJ2-2, with a weak D call TRBD2 (5 bases). CDR3 size: 17 residues. V was pared by 5 bases and J by 5 bases, with 21 bases between. Germline V gives CDR1 MNHEY, CDR2 SMNVEV (reference sequence). The CDR3 DNA is TGTGCCAGCAGTCATCCCACCCCCGAGGGTCGGACCGGGGAGCTGTTTTTT. This translates into CASSHPTPEGRTGELFF.

The V gene is TRBV28, the J gene TRBJ2-7; D gene unclear. Germline values: CDR1 MDHEN, CDR2 SYDVKM. The CDR3 contains 10 residues. V was shortened by 8 bases and J by 3 bases, with 5 bases between the two germline ends. CDR3: CASGNYEQYF. CDR3 nucleotide sequence: TGTGCCAGCGGCAACTACGAGCAGTACTTC.

This clone appeared a single time. This rearrangement joins TRBV7-8 to TRBJ2-7; TRBD2 matches at 10 bases. The CDR3 is 15 amino acids. Germline V CDR1 and CDR2: SGHVS, FQNEAQ. The junction had 4 bases not matched to a gene; V was cut back by 1 base and J by 4 bases. CDR3 DNA: TGTGCCAGCAGCTTAGTGGCTAGCGGGGGTTACGAGCAGTACTTC. Its protein is CASSLVASGGYEQYF.

V usage is TRBV27 and J usage is TRBJ1-2, with 7 bases lining up with TRBD1. The V and J ends lost 3 bases and 4 bases, in that order; junction bases with no gene match: 11. The CDR3 extends over 16 amino acids. Germline CDR1 is MNHEY and CDR2 is SMNVEV (reference sequence). This chain's CDR3 is CASSFTGQESLYGYTF. The CDR3 DNA reads as TGTGCCAGCAGTTTTACTGGACAGGAGAGCCTCTATGGCTACACCTTC.

This sequence joins TRBV4-1 and TRBJ2-2; TRBD1 might be the D (5 bases). CDR3 length equals 15 residues. Trimming cost V 4 bases and J 2 bases, with 11 bases left between them. CDR1 MGHRA and CDR2 YSYEKL come from the germline V gene. CDR3: CASSRGQANTGELFF. The CDR3 DNA reads as TGCGCCAGCAGCCGGGGCCAGGCAAACACCGGGGAGCTGTTTTTT.

The CDR3 DNA sequence: TGTGCCAGCAGGGGGGGACAGAGCTCAATCCCCCAGCATTTT. Encoded protein: CASRGGQSSIPQHF. The chain uses TRBV6-1 and TRBJ1-5, with 7 bases matching TRBD1. Germline V gene data show CDR1 as MNHNS and CDR2 as SASEGT. The V and J ends lost 6 bases and 10 bases, in that order; junction bases with no gene match: 12. This CDR3 is 14 amino acids long.

The chain joins TRBV6-1 to TRBJ1-6; D unclear. The CDR3 loop spans 14 amino acids. V was shortened by 5 bases and J by 5 bases, with 10 bases between the two germline ends. The germline gives CDR1 MNHNS, CDR2 SASEGT. Here the CDR3 reads CASSREGNNSPLHF. The CDR3 region has the DNA TGTGCCAGCAGTCGGGAGGGAAATAATTCACCCCTCCACTTT.

The chain is built from TRBV18 and TRBJ2-2, with D possibly matching TRBD2 (5 bases). Germline values: CDR1 KGHSH, CDR2 LQKENI. The CDR3 runs 13 residues. Trimming took 9 bases from V and 1 from J, leaving 9 bases between them. CDR3 DNA: TGTGCCAGTTCGGGAAGGAACACCGGGGAGCTGTTTTTT. It is translated as CASSGRNTGELFF. Variable domain in full (rest from reference TRBV18 and TRBJ2-2): NAGVMQNPRHLVRRRGQEARLRCSPMKGHSHVYWYRQLPEEGLKFMVYLQKENIIDESGMPKERFSAEFPKEGPSILRIQQVVRGDSAAYFCASSGRNTGELFFGEGSRLTVL.

The chain combines TRBV5-1 with TRBJ2-7; 9 bases match TRBD1. Germline V gives CDR1 SGHRS, CDR2 YFSETQ. This CDR3 spans 15 amino acids. V shed 0 bases, J shed 5 bases, and the junction held 6 bases outside the gene matches. The CDR3 region has the DNA TGCGCCAGCAGCTTGGGGACAGGGGCGGGGGACGAGCAGTACTTC. As protein: CASSLGTGAGDEQYF.

The V call is TRBV27, the J call TRBJ2-3; 8 bases match TRBD2. Germline CDR1 and CDR2: MNHEY and SMNVEV (reference sequence). V lost 2 bases, J lost 6 bases, and 7 bases stayed unmatched. This CDR3 is built from 15 residues. The CDR3 DNA reads as TGTGCCAGCAGTTTAGGCGGGAGGACCATGGATACGCAGTATTTT. This encodes CASSLGGRTMDTQYF.

This rearrangement joins TRBV2 to TRBJ1-1; TRBD1 aligns across 9 bases. V dropped 4 bases and J dropped 5; count of bases not matched to a gene: 5. Germline-derived CDR1 and CDR2 are SNHLY and FYNNEI. The CDR3 has 14 amino acids. The CDR3 sequence is CASSGTGVGTEAFF. In DNA form, the CDR3 reads TGTGCCAGCAGTGGGACAGGGGTGGGGACTGAAGCTTTCTTT.

The gene calls are TRBV2 and TRBJ2-1, with a tentative D call TRBD2 (6 bases). The CDR3 has 18 residues. Germline CDR1 is SNHLY and CDR2 is FYNNEI. Trimming took 8 bases from V and 0 from J, leaving 23 bases between them. The CDR3 DNA sequence: TGTGCCAGCGTCCAAACGGGACTGAAGGTTAGCTCCTACAATGAGCAGTTCTTC. Translating it yields CASVQTGLKVSSYNEQFF.

The chain employs TRBV28 and TRBJ1-2, with D possibly being TRBD1 (6 bases). V lost 7 bases, J lost 2 bases, and 14 bases lay in between. Germline CDR1 MDHEN, CDR2 SYDVKM. The CDR3 is made up of 14 amino acids. Here the CDR3 reads CASTTGTSNYGYTF. In DNA, the CDR3 is TGTGCCAGCACTACCGGGACAAGCAACTATGGCTACACCTTC.

The rearrangement joins TRBV7-2 to TRBJ2-7; 11 bases align to TRBD2. CDR1 and CDR2 (germline): SGHTA, FQGNSA. The ends lost 1 base at V and 2 bases at J; junction bases unmatched: 4. This CDR3 is built from 16 residues. The CDR3 here is CASSLGSGGVPYEQYF. The CDR3 DNA reads TGTGCCAGCAGCTTAGGTAGCGGGGGGGTCCCCTACGAGCAGTACTTC. Variable domain in full (rest from reference TRBV7-2 and TRBJ2-7): GAGVSQSPSNKVTEKGKDVELRCDPISGHTALYWYRQSLGQGLEFLIYFQGNSAPDKSGLPSDRFSAERTGGSVSTLTIQRTQQEDSAVYLCASSLGSGGVPYEQYFGPGTRLTVT.

The chain recombines TRBV7-9 with TRBJ2-7, with D perhaps TRBD1 (5 bases). This CDR3 spans 12 amino acids. Germline CDR1 and CDR2: SEHNR and FQNEAQ (reference sequence). Trimming removed 4 bases from V and 3 bases from J, with 7 bases in between. DNA of the CDR3: TGTGCCAGCAGCTCCACAGGCTACGAGCAGTACTTC. This codes for CASSSTGYEQYF.